This record covers a single T cell receptor beta chain. The record originates from a study of T-cell reconstitution after alpha-beta-depleted transplantation in children. Unique molecular identifiers were incorporated into the prepared TCRbeta library. TCRdb re-called the PCR reads through MiXCR, storing one row per CDR3 protein. This sample has some 830,000 distinct CDR3 sequences, with about 16% found just once. The CDR3 extends over 15 amino acids. V lost 0 bases, J lost 1 base, and 10 bases lay in between. Germline CDR1 SGDLS, CDR2 YYNGEE. This TCR came from a male patient under 18 who had a stem cell transplant for acute lymphoblastic leukemia, so the T cells may come from the graft donor. The starting material was PBMCs, mostly from graft donor cells, obtained 360 days after TCRalphabeta/CD19-depleted stem cell transplant. The chain links TRBV9 to TRBJ1-1; D perhaps matches TRBD1 (6 bases). CDR3 loop: CASSVVRQENTEAFF. CDR3 nucleotide sequence: TGTGCCAGCAGCGTAGTTCGACAGGAGAACACTGAAGCTTTCTTT.